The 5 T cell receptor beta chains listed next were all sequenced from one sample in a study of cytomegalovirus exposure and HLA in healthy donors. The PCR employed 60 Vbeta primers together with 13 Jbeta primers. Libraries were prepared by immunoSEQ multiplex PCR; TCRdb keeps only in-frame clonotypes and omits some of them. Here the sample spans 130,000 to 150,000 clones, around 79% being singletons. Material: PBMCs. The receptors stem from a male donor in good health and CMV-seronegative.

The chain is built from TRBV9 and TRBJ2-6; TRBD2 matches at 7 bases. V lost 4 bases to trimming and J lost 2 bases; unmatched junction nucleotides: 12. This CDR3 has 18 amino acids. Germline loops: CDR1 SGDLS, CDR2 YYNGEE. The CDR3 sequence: CASSPSWGGFPGANVLTF. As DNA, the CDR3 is TGTGCCAGCAGCCCTAGCTGGGGGGGGTTCCCTGGGGCCAACGTCCTGACTTTC.

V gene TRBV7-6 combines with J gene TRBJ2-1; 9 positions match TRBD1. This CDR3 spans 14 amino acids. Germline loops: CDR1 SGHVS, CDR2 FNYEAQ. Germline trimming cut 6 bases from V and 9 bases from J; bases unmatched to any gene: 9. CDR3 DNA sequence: TGTGCCAGCAGTCCGGACAGGGGTATGGGTGAGCAGTTCTTC. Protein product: CASSPDRGMGEQFF. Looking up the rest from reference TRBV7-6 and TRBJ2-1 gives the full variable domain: GAGVSQSPRYKVTKRGQDVALRCDPISGHVSLYWYRQALGQGPEFLTYFNYEAQQDKSGLPNDRFSAERPEGSISTLTIQRTEQRDSAMYRCASSPDRGMGEQFFGPGTRLTVL.

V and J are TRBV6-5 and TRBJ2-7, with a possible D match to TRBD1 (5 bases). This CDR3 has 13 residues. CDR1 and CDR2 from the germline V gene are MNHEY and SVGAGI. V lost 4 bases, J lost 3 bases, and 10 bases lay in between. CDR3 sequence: CASSSDRNYEQYF. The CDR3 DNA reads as TGTGCCAGCAGTTCCGACAGAAACTACGAGCAGTACTTC.

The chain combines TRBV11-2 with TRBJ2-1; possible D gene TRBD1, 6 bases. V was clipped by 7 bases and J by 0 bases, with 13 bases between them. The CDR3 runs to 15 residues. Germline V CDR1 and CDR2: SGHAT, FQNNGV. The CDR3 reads CASTQGRGSYNEQFF. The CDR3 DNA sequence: TGTGCCAGCACCCAAGGCAGGGGCTCCTACAATGAGCAGTTCTTC.

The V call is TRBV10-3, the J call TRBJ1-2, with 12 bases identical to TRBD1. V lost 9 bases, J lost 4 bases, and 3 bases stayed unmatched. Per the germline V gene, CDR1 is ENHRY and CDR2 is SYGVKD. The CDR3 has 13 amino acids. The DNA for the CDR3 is TGTGCCATGGGACAGGGGGCTGTCTATGGCTACACCTTC. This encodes CAMGQGAVYGYTF.